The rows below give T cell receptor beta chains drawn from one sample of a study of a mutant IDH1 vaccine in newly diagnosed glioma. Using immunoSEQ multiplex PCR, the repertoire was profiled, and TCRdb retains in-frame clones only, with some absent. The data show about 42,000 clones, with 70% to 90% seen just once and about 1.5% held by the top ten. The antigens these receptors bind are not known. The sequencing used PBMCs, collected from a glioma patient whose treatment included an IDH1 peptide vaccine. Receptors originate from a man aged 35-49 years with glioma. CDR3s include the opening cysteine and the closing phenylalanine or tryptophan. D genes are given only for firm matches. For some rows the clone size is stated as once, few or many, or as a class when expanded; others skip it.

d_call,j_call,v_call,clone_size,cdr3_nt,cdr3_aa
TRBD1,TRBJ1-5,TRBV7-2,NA,TGTGCCAGCAGCCTCGGACAGGGAGGATATCAGCCCCAGCATTTT,CASSLGQGGYQPQHF
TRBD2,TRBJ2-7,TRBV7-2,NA,TGTGCCAGCAGCTCCCTAGCGGGAGGGCTCAACGAGCAGTACTTC,CASSSLAGGLNEQYF
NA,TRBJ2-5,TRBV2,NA,TGTGCCAGCAGAATGTGGGCGTCGGCGGAGACCCAGTACTTC,CASRMWASAETQYF
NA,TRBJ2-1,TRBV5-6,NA,TGTGCCAGCAGCTTGGGGGGCCTTGGGGGCATGAATGAGCAGTTCTTC,CASSLGGLGGMNEQFF
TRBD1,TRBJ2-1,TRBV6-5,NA,TGTGCCAGCAGTTACGGCCAGGGGGAACTGAATGAGCAGTTCTTC,CASSYGQGELNEQFF
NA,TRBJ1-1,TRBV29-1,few,TGCAGCGTTTTACAGGGTGTTGTCACTGAAGCTTTCTTT,CSVLQGVVTEAFF
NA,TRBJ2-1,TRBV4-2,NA,TGTGCCAGCAGCCCAAGCTTGGTGGGAGTCGATGAGCAGTTCTTC,CASSPSLVGVDEQFF
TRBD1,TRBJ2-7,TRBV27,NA,TGTGCCAGCAGTTTGGGGACAGAACGCTCCTACGAGCAGTACTTC,CASSLGTERSYEQYF
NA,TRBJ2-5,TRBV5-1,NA,TGCGCCAGCAGATTAGGGACTTACGAGTCGGAGACCCAGTACTTC,CASRLGTYESETQYF
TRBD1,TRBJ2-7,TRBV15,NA,TGTGCCACCAGCAGCCACCGGGACAGCTACGAGCAGTACTTC,CATSSHRDSYEQYF
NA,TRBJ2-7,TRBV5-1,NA,TGCGCCAGCAGCTTCTCCCCGCTCTCCTACGAGCAGTACTTC,CASSFSPLSYEQYF
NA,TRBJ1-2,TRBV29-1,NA,TGCAGCGTTGTGGAAGGGATGGGCTACACCTTC,CSVVEGMGYTF
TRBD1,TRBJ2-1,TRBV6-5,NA,TGTGCCAGCAGCCGCGGACAGGGATCCTACAATGAGCAGTTCTTC,CASSRGQGSYNEQFF
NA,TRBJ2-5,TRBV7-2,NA,TGTGCCAGCAGCCCCGGAGGGCCGCGGGAGACCCAGTACTTC,CASSPGGPRETQYF
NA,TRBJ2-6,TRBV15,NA,TGTGCCACCAGCAGAGAGCCCGGTTCTGGGGCCAACGTCCTGACTTTC,CATSREPGSGANVLTF
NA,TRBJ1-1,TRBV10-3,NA,TGTGCCATCAGTGAAAGACAGGTGAACACTGAAGCTTTCTTT,CAISERQVNTEAFF
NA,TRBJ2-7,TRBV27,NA,TGTGCCAGCAGAAGGGACTTTGACGAGCAGTACTTC,CASRRDFDEQYF
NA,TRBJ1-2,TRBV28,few,TGTGCCAGCAGACCCGCGGGGGGGTACTATGGCTACACCTTC,CASRPAGGYYGYTF
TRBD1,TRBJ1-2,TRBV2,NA,TGTGCCAGCAGTGAAGCGCGGCAGGGGGTTGGCTACACCTTC,CASSEARQGVGYTF
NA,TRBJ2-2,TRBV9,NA,TGTGCCAGCACTTCGGGGCCCGTTCCCCGGGAGCTGTTTTTT,CASTSGPVPRELFF
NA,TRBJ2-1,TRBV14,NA,TGTGCCAGCAGCCAAGGGCTTAACAATGAGCAGTTCTTC,CASSQGLNNEQFF
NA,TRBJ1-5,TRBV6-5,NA,TGTGCCAGCAGTACCCCATTCGGGGTCCAGCATTTT,CASSTPFGVQHF
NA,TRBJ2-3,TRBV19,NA,TGTGCCAGTAGTATTGGACCCCCCACAGATACGCAGTATTTT,CASSIGPPTDTQYF
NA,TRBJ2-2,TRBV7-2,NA,TGTGCCAGCAGCTTAGCGGCAAACACCGGGGAGCTGTTTTTT,CASSLAANTGELFF
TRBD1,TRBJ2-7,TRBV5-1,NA,TGCGCCAGCAGCTTGGCCGGGACAGGTCTGGAAGAGCAGTACTTC,CASSLAGTGLEEQYF
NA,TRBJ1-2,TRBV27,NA,TGTGCCAGCGGTGAACGAGCTAACTATGGCTACACCTTC,CASGERANYGYTF
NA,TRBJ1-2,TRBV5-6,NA,TGTGCCAGCAGCCTCCACTATGGCTACACCTTC,CASSLHYGYTF
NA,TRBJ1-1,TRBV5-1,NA,TGCGCCAGCAGCCCGCGTTCGGGGGGTCGGAGCGGCTGGATGGGAAAAGCTTTCTTT,CASSPRSGGRSGWMGKAFF
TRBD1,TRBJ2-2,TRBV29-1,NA,TGCAGCGTCCAAGGACAGGTCGACACCGGGGAGCTGTTTTTT,CSVQGQVDTGELFF
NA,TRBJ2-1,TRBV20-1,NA,TGCAGTGCTCACAGCGGGAATGAGCAGTTCTTC,CSAHSGNEQFF
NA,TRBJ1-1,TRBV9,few,TGTGCCAGCAGCGTAGAGGCCAGGGCCACTGAAGCTTTCTTT,CASSVEARATEAFF
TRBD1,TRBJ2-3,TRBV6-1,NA,TGTGCCAGCAGTACGGGACAGACATTCACAGATACGCAGTATTTT,CASSTGQTFTDTQYF
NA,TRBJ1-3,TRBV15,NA,TGTGCCACCAGCAGAGAGGGTCGCTCTGGAAACACCATATATTTT,CATSREGRSGNTIYF
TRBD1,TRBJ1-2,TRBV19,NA,TGTGCCAGTAGACCCCCCGTGACAGGGGAGGGCTACACCTTC,CASRPPVTGEGYTF
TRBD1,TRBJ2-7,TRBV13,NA,TGTGCCAGCAGCTCTCCCGGGACAGGGTACCACGAGCAGTACTTC,CASSSPGTGYHEQYF
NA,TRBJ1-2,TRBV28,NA,TGTGCCAGCACCTTTACCAAACCGGATGGCTACACCTTC,CASTFTKPDGYTF
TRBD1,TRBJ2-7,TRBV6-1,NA,TGTGCCAGCATGTCGCCCGGGCAGGGGGCCTACGAGCAGTACTTC,CASMSPGQGAYEQYF
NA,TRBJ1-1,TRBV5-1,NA,TGCGCCAGCAGCTTGGCCCCAGGGAGAAACACTGAAGCTTTCTTT,CASSLAPGRNTEAFF
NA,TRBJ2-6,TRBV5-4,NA,TGTGCCAGCAGCTTGGACAGGGTCGGCAACGTCCTGACTTTC,CASSLDRVGNVLTF
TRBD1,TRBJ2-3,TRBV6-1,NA,TGTGCCAGCAGTGAAGCAAAGACAGGGTGGACAGATACGCAGTATTTT,CASSEAKTGWTDTQYF
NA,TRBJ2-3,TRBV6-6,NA,TGTGCCAGCAGTCTTCCTTCTAGGACAGATACGCAGTATTTT,CASSLPSRTDTQYF
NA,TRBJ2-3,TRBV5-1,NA,TGCGCCAGCGGGGGGATCTCTTCCGAGGGAGATACGCAGTATTTT,CASGGISSEGDTQYF
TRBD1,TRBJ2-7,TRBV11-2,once,TGTGCCAGCAGTCCACAGGGGATCGCGCAGTACTTC,CASSPQGIAQYF
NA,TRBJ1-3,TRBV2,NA,TGTGCCAGCAGTGTAAGGCCCGCCGCCTCTGGAAACACCATATATTTT,CASSVRPAASGNTIYF
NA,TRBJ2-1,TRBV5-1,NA,TGCGCCAGCAGCAGTCCCCAGGGGAGCAATGAGCAGTTCTTC,CASSSPQGSNEQFF
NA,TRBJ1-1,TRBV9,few,TGTGCCAGCAGCGTGGGGGCGAGGGGGGACACTGAAGCTTTCTTT,CASSVGARGDTEAFF
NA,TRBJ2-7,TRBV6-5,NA,TGTGCCAGCAGTCTATACGGAGCCTACGAGCAGTACTTC,CASSLYGAYEQYF